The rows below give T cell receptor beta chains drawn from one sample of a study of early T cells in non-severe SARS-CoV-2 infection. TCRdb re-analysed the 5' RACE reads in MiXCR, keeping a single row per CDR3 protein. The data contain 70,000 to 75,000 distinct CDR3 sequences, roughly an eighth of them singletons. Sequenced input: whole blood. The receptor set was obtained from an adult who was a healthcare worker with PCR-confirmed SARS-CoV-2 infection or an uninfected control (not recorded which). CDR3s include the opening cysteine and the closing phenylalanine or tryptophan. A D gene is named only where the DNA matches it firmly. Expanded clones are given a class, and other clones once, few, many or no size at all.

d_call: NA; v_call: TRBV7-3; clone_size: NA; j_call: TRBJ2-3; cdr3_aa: CASSFQGSSQYF; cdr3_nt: TGTGCCAGCAGCTTCCAAGGCTCCTCGCAGTATTTT
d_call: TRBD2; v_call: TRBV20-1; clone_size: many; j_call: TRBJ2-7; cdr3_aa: CSANSIAGHWEQYF; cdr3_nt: TGCAGTGCCAACTCTATAGCGGGACACTGGGAGCAGTACTTC
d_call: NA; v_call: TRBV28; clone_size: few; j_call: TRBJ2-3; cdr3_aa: CARSPTDTQYF; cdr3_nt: TGTGCCAGGTCCCCCACAGATACGCAGTATTTT
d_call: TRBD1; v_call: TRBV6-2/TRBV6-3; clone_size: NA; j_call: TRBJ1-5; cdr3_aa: CASSQGAAGNQLQHF; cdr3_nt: TGTGCCAGCAGTCAGGGGGCTGCTGGCAATCAGCTCCAGCATTTT
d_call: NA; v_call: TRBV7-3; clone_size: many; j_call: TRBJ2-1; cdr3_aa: CASSFMGGNEQFF; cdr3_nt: TGTGCCAGCAGCTTTATGGGGGGCAATGAGCAGTTCTTC
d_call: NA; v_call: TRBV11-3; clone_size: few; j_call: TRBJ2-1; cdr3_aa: CASSSGPDQDEQFF; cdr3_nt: TGTGCCAGCAGCTCCGGTCCAGATCAGGATGAGCAGTTCTTC
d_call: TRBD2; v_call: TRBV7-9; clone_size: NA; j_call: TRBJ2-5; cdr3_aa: CASSSVRAGGKETQYF; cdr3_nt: TGTGCCAGCAGCTCAGTCCGGGCGGGAGGAAAAGAGACCCAGTACTTC
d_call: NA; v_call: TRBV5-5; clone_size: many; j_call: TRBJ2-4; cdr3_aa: CASSLAVVENIQYF; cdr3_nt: TGTGCCAGCAGCTTGGCCGTGGTTGAAAACATTCAGTACTTC
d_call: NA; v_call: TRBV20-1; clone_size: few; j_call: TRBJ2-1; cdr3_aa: CSARQGPRGTEQFF; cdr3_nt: TGCAGTGCTAGACAGGGACCGAGGGGCACTGAGCAGTTCTTC
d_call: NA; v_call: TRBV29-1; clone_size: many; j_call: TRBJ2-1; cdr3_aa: CSGRGNEQFF; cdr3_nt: TGCAGCGGGAGAGGGAATGAGCAGTTCTTC
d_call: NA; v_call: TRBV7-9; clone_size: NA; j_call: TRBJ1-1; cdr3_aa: CASSPWGWREAFF; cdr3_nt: TGTGCCAGCAGCCCTTGGGGTTGGCGGGAAGCTTTCTTT
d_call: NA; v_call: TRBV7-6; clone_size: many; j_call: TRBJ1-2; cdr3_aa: CASSLASGAPYGYTF; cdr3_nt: TGTGCCAGCAGCTTAGCATCCGGGGCACCCTATGGCTACACCTTC
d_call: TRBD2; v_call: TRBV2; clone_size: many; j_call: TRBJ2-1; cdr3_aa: CASMGGSNEQFF; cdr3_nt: TGTGCCAGCATGGGGGGGAGCAATGAGCAGTTCTTC
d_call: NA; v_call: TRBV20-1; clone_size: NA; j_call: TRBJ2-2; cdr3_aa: CSAPRRDGYTGELFF; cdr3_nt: TGCAGTGCTCCTCGCCGGGACGGATACACCGGGGAGCTGTTTTTT
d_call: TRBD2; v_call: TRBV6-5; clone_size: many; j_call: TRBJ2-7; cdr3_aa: CASSYSSGSSYEQYF; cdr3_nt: TGTGCCAGCAGTTACTCTAGCGGGAGCTCCTACGAGCAGTACTTC